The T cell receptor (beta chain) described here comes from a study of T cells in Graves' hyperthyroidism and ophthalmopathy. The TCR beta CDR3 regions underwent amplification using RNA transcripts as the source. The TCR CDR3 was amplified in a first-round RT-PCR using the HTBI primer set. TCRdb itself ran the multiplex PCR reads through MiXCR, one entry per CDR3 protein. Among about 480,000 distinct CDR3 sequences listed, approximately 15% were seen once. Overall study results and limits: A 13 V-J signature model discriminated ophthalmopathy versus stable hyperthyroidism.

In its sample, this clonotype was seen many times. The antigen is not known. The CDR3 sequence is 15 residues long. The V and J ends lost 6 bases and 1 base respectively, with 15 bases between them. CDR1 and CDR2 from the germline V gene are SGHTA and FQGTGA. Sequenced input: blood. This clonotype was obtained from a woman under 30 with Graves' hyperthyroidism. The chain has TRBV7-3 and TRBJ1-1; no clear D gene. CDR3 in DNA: TGTGCCAGCAGAAGATGGCCGGATTGGAACACTGAAGCTTTCTTT. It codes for CASRRWPDWNTEAFF.